This TCR beta chain is drawn from a study of OX40 agonist ivuxolimab in advanced cancers. About the study as a whole: Ivuxolimab was a fully human IgG2 agonistic monoclonal antibody targeting the costimulatory receptor OX40 (CD134). Intravenous ivuxolimab was administered to patients every 2 weeks at six dose levels: 0.01, 0.1, 0.3, 1.5, 3 and 10 mg/kg. Among the roughly 50 dose-escalation patients, about 19 had hepatocellular carcinoma, about 15 melanoma, 9 renal cell carcinoma and 9 head and neck cancer. In the dose-escalation cohort, 65% to 85% of patients were male, and the mean age was 60 years with a range of about 20 to 80. Prior anti-PD-1, anti-PD-L1 or anti-CTLA-4 therapy was permitted, and checkpoint inhibitors had been received by roughly 40% of dose-escalation patients. Partial responses were achieved by three dose-escalation patients, of whom one had hepatocellular carcinoma and two had cutaneous melanoma. Peripheral TCRbeta sequencing was intended to test whether TCR sequence diversity was altered and clonal T-cell expansion was caused by ivuxolimab. The paper describes the monotherapy dose-escalation part (N ≈ 50 patients) of the phase I trial of ivuxolimab. Study-level results and caveats: At doses from 0.1 to 3.0 mg/kg, clonal expansion was seen in both CD4+ and CD8+ blood T cells between baseline and week 6. After ivuxolimab, expanded clones were on average more numerous among CD8+ T cells than among CD4+ T cells. In the 0.1-3.0 mg/kg groups, partial responders were among the patients with the lowest normalized peripheral clonal expansion, particularly in CD8+ T cells. Low levels of normalized T-cell clonal expansion were also seen in some nonresponding patients. Which antigens the clonally expanded peripheral T cells were specific for was not determined.

The trial excluded patients who had a history of autoimmune disease or who were on systemic immunosuppression. Peripheral blood for TCR sequencing was collected from all dose cohorts at baseline, on cycle 4 day 1, and on cycle 7 day 1. Samples were obtained from an open-label, multicenter, first-in-human phase I dose-escalation trial of ivuxolimab. Adults with locally advanced or metastatic head and neck squamous cell, hepatocellular, melanoma or renal cell carcinoma were enrolled in the trial. CD4+ and CD8+ T cells were sorted separately from peripheral blood before TCR sequencing. For sequencing of the TCRbeta CDR3 region, genomic DNA was extracted from the sorted cells. The immunoSEQ Assay was used for sequencing of TCRbeta CDR3 regions. TCRdb took this table from immuneACCESS and kept in-frame rearrangements with V and J called. Such tables lack part of the clones; where checked against another copy, unresolved V genes explain under half of the gap, and the rest is unexplained. Counted in this sample were 70,000 to 85,000 clones; around 90% of them appeared once. The ten largest clones add up to 5.5% to 6% of the sample.

CDR1 and CDR2 are drawn from the germline V gene (reference sequence): MNHEY, SMNVEV. V drops 5 bases and J drops 4 bases, leaving 11 bases in between. The CDR3 contains 13 residues, cysteine and phenylalanine counted. Only the CDR3 portion is preserved as DNA: 39 bases, with reading frame beginning at the first base. A note on this clone: The antigen it recognizes is unknown. It has no much larger one-base neighbor in the sample; base qualities were not kept.

In this chain, TRBV27 is recombined with TRBJ1-1, with the D gene too uncertain to name. The sequences come from CD4+ or CD8+ T cells sorted from blood, collected in a trial of the OX40 agonist ivuxolimab. This clonotype was obtained from an adult with an advanced solid tumor such as melanoma, head and neck, liver or kidney cancer. Here is the DNA: TGTGCCAGCAGTCTCTCTGCGTTCACTGAAGCTTTCTTT. This gives the protein CASSLSAFTEAFF.